This T cell receptor beta chain derives from a study of shared clonotypes between healthy human individuals. The overall study: Each donor had three CD4 naive, three CD4 memory, two CD8 naive and one CD8 memory plate.

This clone occurred once. Its cognate antigen is unknown. Terminally differentiated effector memory CD45RA+ cells were left out of the naive CD8 fraction, which was CD45RO-negative and positively selected for CCR7. Study-wide findings and caveats: Among donors, sharing of clonotypes was expected to be affected by sequencing depth. Non-shared clonotypes displayed generation probabilities falling below those of clonotypes present in all four donors.

Repertoires were generated with immunoSEQ multiplex PCR, while TCRdb's copy carries only in-frame clones and drops some. The data contain about 2 million clones, less than 95% of them seen just once; the ten biggest clones take up around 1.2%. The source material was naive CD8+ T cells sorted from blood. The clonotype comes from a man younger than 30 in good health.

CDR3 nucleotide sequence: TGCGCCAGCAGCCAAGACGACAGGGGCTATAACAATGAGCAGTTCTTC. Its protein product is CASSQDDRGYNNEQFF. The V gene is TRBV4-1, the J gene TRBJ2-1; 8 bases agree with TRBD1. Germline CDR1 is MGHRA and CDR2 is YSYEKL. This CDR3 contains 16 residues. V dropped 0 bases and J dropped 5; count of bases not matched to a gene: 6.